This T cell receptor (beta chain) was profiled in a study of T cells in women clearing cervical HPV infection. At the level of the study: HLA type stays a possible confounder, typing being limited.

Details on this clone: The CDR3 end lies 3 residues beyond the end of the read and is filled in from the germline J gene.

The CDR3 is made up of 16 amino acids. Germline V gene sequence: CDR1 DFQATT, CDR2 SNEGSKA (reference sequence). Prevalent HPV16 infections were excluded; only incident single HPV16 infections included. TCR beta CDR3 amplified by multiplex PCR from roughly 1,300 ng genomic DNA. TCRdb's table, derived via immunoSEQ multiplex PCR, lists solely in-frame clones and lacks some. The sample yields about 30,000 clones, of which the top ten take up roughly 3.6%. The sequence derives from a woman between 18 and 69 years old with a cervical HPV16 infection that either progressed to CIN3+ or cleared (not recorded which). J is TRBJ2-2 and V is TRBV20-1, with 8 nucleotides matching TRBD1. The sequenced sample consisted of blood buffy coat. The covered CDR3 bases are TGCAGTGCTAGAGATCCCCTGGACAGGGCGGAGGAAAAG. This codes for CSARDPLDRAEEK. The CDR3, in full, reads CSARDPLDRAEEKLFF.